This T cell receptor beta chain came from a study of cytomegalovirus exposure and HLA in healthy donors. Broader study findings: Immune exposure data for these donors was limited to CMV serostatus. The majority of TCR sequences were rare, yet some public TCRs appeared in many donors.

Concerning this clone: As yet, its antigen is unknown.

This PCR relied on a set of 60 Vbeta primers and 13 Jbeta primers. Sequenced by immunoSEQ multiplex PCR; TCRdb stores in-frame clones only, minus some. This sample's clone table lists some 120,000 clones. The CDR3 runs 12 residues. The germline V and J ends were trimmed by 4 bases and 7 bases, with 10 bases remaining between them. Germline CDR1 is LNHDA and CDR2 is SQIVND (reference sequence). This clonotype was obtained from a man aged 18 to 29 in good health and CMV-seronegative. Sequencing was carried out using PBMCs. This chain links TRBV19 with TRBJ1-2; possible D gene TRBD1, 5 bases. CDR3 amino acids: CASSNLGAGYTF. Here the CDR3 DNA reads TGTGCCAGTAGTAATCTAGGGGCTGGCTACACCTTC.